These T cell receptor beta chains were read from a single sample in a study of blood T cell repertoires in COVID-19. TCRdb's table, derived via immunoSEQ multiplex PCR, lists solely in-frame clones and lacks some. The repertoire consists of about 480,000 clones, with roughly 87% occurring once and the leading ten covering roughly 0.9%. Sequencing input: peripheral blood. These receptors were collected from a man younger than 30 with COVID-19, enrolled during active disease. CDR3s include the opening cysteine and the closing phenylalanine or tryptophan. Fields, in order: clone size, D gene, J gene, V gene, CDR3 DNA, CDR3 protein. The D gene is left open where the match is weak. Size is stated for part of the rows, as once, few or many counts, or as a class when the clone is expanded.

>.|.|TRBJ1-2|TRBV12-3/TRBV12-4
TGTGCCAGCAGTTTATCCGGGTTTGAGGGCTACACCTTC
CASSLSGFEGYTF
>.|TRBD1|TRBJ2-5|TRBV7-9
TGTGCCAGCAGTTCCGGGACAGGGGTTCGGGAGACCCAGTACTTC
CASSSGTGVRETQYF
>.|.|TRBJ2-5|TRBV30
TGTGCCTGGAGTGTACAACAAGAGACCCAGTACTTC
CAWSVQQETQYF
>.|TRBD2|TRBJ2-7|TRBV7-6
TGTGCCAGCAGCCCGGGACTAGCGGGATTGTACGAGCAGTACTTC
CASSPGLAGLYEQYF
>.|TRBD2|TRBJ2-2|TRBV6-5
TGTGCCAGCAGTTACGGGCTAGCGGGGAACACCGGGGAGCTGTTTTTT
CASSYGLAGNTGELFF
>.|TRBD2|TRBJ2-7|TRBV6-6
TGTGCCAGCAGTTACCTGGCGGGGGGGGACGAGCAGTACTTC
CASSYLAGGDEQYF
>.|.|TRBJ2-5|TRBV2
TGTGCCAGCAGTCCGCCGGGGAGTCGGGAAGAGACCCAGTACTTC
CASSPPGSREETQYF
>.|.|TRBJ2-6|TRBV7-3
TGTGCCAGCAGCTTAAAGTCTAGCCCCACCCTCTCTGGGGCCAACGTCCTGACTTTC
CASSLKSSPTLSGANVLTF
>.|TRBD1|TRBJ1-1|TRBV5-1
TGCGCCAGCAGCCGGAAAGCAGGGGGCGCGGACACTGAAGCTTTCTTT
CASSRKAGGADTEAFF
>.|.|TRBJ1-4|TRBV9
TGTGCCAGCAGCGTAGACGTTACGGGAGGGGAAAAACTGTTTTTT
CASSVDVTGGEKLFF
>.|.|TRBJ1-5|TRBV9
TGTGCCAGCAGCGTAGCCCCCAGTAGCAATCAGCCCCAGCATTTT
CASSVAPSSNQPQHF
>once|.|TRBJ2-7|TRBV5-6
TGTGCCAGCAGCACTAGAGCATTAGGCTCCGAGCAGTACTTC
CASSTRALGSEQYF
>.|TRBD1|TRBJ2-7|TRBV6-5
TGTGCCAGCATCCCGACAGGGTCGGGCGCATACGAGCAGTACTTC
CASIPTGSGAYEQYF